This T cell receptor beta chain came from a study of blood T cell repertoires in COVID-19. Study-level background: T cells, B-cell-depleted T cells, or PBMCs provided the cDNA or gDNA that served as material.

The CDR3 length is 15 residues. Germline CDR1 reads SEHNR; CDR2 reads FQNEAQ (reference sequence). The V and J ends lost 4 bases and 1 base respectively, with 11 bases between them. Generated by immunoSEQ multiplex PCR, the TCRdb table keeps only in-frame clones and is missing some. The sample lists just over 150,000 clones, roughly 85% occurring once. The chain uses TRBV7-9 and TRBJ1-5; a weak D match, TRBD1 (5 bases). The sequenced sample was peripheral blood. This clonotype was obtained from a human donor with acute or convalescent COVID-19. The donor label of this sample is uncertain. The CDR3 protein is CASSSGEGSNQPQHF. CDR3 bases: TGTGCCAGCAGCTCCGGGGAGGGGAGCAATCAGCCCCAGCATTTT.